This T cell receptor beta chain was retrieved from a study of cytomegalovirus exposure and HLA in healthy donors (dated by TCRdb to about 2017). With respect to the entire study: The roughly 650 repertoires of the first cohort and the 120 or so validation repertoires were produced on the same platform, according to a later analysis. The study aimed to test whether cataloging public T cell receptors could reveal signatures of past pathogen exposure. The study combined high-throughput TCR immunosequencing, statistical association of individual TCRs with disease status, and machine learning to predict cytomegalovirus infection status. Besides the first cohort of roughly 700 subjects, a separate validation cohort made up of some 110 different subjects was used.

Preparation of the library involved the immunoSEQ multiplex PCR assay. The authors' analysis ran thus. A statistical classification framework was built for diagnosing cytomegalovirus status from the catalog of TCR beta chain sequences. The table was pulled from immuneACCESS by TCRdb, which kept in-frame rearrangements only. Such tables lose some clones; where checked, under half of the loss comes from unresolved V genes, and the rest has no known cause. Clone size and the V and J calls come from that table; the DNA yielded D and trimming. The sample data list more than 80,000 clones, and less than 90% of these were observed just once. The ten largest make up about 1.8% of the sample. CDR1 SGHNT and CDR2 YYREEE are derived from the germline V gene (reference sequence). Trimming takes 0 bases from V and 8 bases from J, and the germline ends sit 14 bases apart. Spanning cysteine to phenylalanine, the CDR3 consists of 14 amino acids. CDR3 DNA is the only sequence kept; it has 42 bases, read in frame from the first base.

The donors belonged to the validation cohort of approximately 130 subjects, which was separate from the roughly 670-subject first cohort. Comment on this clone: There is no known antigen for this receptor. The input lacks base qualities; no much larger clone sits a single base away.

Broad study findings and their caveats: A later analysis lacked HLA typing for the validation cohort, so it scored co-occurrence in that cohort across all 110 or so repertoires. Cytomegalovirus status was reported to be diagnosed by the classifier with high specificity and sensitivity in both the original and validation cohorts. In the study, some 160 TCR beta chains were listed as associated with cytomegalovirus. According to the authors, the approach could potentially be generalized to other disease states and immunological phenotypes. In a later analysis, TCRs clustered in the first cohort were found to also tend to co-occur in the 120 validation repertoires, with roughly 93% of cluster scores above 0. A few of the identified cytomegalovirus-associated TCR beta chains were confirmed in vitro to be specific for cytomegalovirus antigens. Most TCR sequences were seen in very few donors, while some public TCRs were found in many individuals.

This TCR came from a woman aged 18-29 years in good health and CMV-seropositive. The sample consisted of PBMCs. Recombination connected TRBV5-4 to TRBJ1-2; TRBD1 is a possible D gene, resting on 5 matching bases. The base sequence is TGTGCCAGCAGCTTGGCGAAGGGGTTTTACGGCTACACCTTC. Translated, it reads CASSLAKGFYGYTF. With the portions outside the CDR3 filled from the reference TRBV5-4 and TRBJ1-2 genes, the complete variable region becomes ETGVTQSPTHLIKTRGQQVTLRCSSQSGHNTVSWYQQALGQGPQFIFQYYREEENGRGNFPPRFSGLQFPNYSSELNVNALELDDSALYLCASSLAKGFYGYTFGSGTRLTVV.